The 23 T cell receptor beta chains below all came from one sample that was sequenced in a study of pediatric ulcerative colitis. Profiling relied on immunoSEQ multiplex PCR, and the TCRdb table lists in-frame clones only, not all of them. This sample yields around 12,000 clones, of which 70% to 80% are seen a single time; approximately 4.9% belongs to the top ten. One to two pinch biopsies were taken from the rectum during colonoscopy. The sequencing sample was made of gut tissue. The receptors shown here come from a boy between 10 and 17 years old who was a control in a study of pediatric ulcerative colitis.

The rearrangement links TRBV7-8 to TRBJ2-5; D is unresolved. V lost 0 bases, J lost 0 bases, and 5 bases lay in between. CDR3 length: 14 residues. The germline V gene has CDR1 SGHVS and CDR2 FQNEAQ. The DNA for the CDR3 is TGTGCCAGCAGCTTAGCACTGTACCAAGAGACCCAGTACTTC. Its translation: CASSLALYQETQYF.

DNA of the CDR3: TGTGCCAGCAGAACCGGGACTGAAAATTCACCCCTCCACTTT. Translated, it gives CASRTGTENSPLHF. This rearrangement joins TRBV2 to TRBJ1-6, with a weak D call TRBD1 (5 bases). The germline gives CDR1 SNHLY, CDR2 FYNNEI. Trimming left V 6 bases short and J 7 bases short, with 13 bases between. The CDR3 runs to 14 residues.

This clone was counted between two and nine times. V is TRBV7-8 and J is TRBJ2-7; no definite D call. V lost 1 base and J lost 4, with 8 bases in between. Germline lookup yields CDR1 SGHVS and CDR2 FQNEAQ. The CDR3 has 13 residues. CDR3 region: CASSLGPPYEQYF. CDR3 coding DNA: TGTGCCAGCAGCTTAGGCCCGCCGTACGAGCAGTACTTC.

The chain has TRBV27 and TRBJ2-6; no clear D gene. The CDR3 spans 15 residues. Trimming shortened V by 4 bases and J by 0 bases, and 7 bases separated the two germline ends. From germline, CDR1 is MNHEY and CDR2 SMNVEV (reference sequence). CDR3 region: CASSSLRSGANVLTF. CDR3 nucleotide sequence: TGTGCCAGCAGTTCTCTTCGCTCTGGGGCCAACGTCCTGACTTTC.

The V and J genes are TRBV27 and TRBJ1-5, with 7 bases matching TRBD1. The CDR3 is 15 amino acids. V shed 2 bases, J shed 6 bases, and the junction held 7 bases outside the gene matches. Germline assignment: CDR1 MNHEY and CDR2 SMNVEV (reference sequence). The CDR3 loop is CASSLEGAGSQPQHF. The CDR3 DNA reads as TGTGCCAGCAGTTTAGAGGGGGCGGGAAGTCAGCCCCAGCATTTT.

The chain couples TRBV6-5 to TRBJ2-1; TRBD1 matches 7 bases. J was trimmed by 6 bases and V by 0 bases; bases with no gene match: 5. Germline lookup yields CDR1 MNHEY and CDR2 SVGAGI. This CDR3 is built from 15 residues. CDR3 sequence: CASSYSYSGGNEQFF. For the CDR3, the DNA is TGTGCCAGCAGTTACTCTTACTCAGGGGGCAATGAGCAGTTCTTC.

V usage is TRBV7-9 and J usage is TRBJ1-4; TRBD1 agrees at 10 bases. The germline CDR1 and CDR2 sequences are SEHNR and FQNEAQ (reference sequence). V lost 5 bases to trimming and J lost 0 bases; unmatched junction nucleotides: 6. The CDR3 extends over 17 amino acids. The DNA of the CDR3 is TGTGCCAGCAGCCCGGACAGGGGGAGGGCAACTAATGAAAAACTGTTTTTT. The encoded protein is CASSPDRGRATNEKLFF.

This clone came up once. The chain recombines TRBV6-6 with TRBJ2-5; tentatively, D is TRBD1 (5 bases). Germline V gene data show CDR1 as MNHNY and CDR2 as SVGAGI (reference sequence). This CDR3 is built from 15 residues. V was trimmed by 7 bases and J by 4 bases, leaving 19 bases between them. This chain's CDR3 is CASTSPVGVGETQYF. As DNA, the CDR3 is TGTGCCAGCACTTCCCCCGTAGGGGTCGGAGAGACCCAGTACTTC.

V and J are TRBV14 and TRBJ2-5, with 13 bases that match TRBD2. Germline V gene data show CDR1 as SGHDN and CDR2 as FVKESK. This CDR3 has 19 amino acids. V lost 1 base, J lost 5 bases, and 13 bases stayed unmatched. The CDR3 loop is CASSQGGLAGEDEGETQYF. CDR3 DNA: TGTGCCAGCAGCCAAGGAGGACTAGCGGGAGAAGATGAAGGGGAGACCCAGTACTTC. Based on the CDR3 plus reference TRBV14 and TRBJ2-5, the full variable domain is EAGVTQFPSHSVIEKGQTVTLRCDPISGHDNLYWYRRVMGKEIKFLLHFVKESKQDESGMPNNRFLAERTGGTYSTLKVQPAELEDSGVYFCASSQGGLAGEDEGETQYFGPGTRLLVL.

V and J are TRBV30 and TRBJ2-2; tentatively, D is TRBD1 (5 bases). CDR3 size: 15 residues. Germline V lookup: CDR1 GTSNPN, CDR2 SVGIG (reference sequence). With 2 bases removed from V and 3 bases from J, the gap between germline ends came to 13 bases. CDR3 protein: CAWSRDSQDTGELFF. In DNA form, the CDR3 reads TGTGCCTGGAGTCGCGACAGCCAAGACACCGGGGAGCTGTTTTTT.

The J gene is TRBJ2-3, the V gene TRBV7-9, with a possible D match to TRBD1 (8 bases). Looked up from germline, CDR1 is SEHNR and CDR2 is FQNEAQ (reference sequence). V was cut by 5 bases and J by 5 bases, with 26 bases left in between. The CDR3 sequence is 18 residues long. The CDR3 here is CASSPDRGSGRGGDTQYF. The CDR3, as DNA: TGTGCCAGCAGCCCCGACAGGGGAAGTGGAAGGGGGGGAGATACGCAGTATTTT.

This sequence joins TRBV7-9 and TRBJ2-3, with D possibly TRBD1 on 5 matching bases. The CDR3 is 15 residues long. The ends were cut back, 2 bases at V and 5 bases at J, with 14 bases in the middle. Germline V gene data show CDR1 as SEHNR and CDR2 as FQNEAQ (reference sequence). The CDR3 nucleotides are TGTGCCAGCAGCTTAAAATTAGGGGATGGAGATACGCAGTATTTT. Its protein is CASSLKLGDGDTQYF.

This chain connects TRBV5-4 to TRBJ2-2, with 13 positions matching TRBD2. Germline loops: CDR1 SGHNT, CDR2 YYREEE (reference sequence). V dropped 2 bases and J dropped 3; count of bases not matched to a gene: 1. The CDR3 loop spans 16 amino acids. This CDR3 reads CASSLGLAGDTGELFF. The CDR3, as DNA: TGTGCCAGCAGCTTAGGACTAGCGGGAGACACCGGGGAGCTGTTTTTT.

This clone came up once. The CDR3 region is CASSFGGSYEQYF. CDR3 nucleotides: TGTGCCAGCAGCTTTGGCGGTTCCTACGAGCAGTACTTC. The chain combines TRBV11-2 with TRBJ2-7; D is uncertain. CDR3 size: 13 residues. Trimming removed 3 bases at V and 1 base at J, with 7 bases between. Germline-derived CDR1 and CDR2 are SGHAT and FQNNGV.

The chain joins TRBV18 to TRBJ2-3; 11 nucleotides line up with TRBD2. The CDR3 totals 16 residues. Losses at the gene ends were 4 bases for V and 4 bases for J; bases not matched to a gene: 7. In germline, CDR1 is KGHSH, CDR2 LQKENI. The CDR3 coding sequence is TGTGCCAGCTCACATACTAGCGGGAGAATCGCAGATACGCAGTATTTT. This gives the protein CASSHTSGRIADTQYF.

This chain links TRBV2 with TRBJ2-3; D not resolved. CDR3 length: 13 amino acids. Germline V gene lookup returns CDR1 SNHLY and CDR2 FYNNEI. Between the trimmed V and J ends, which lost 4 bases and 1 base, there was a span of 6 bases. Here the CDR3 DNA reads TGTGCCAGCAGTGGAAAGGGCACAGATACGCAGTATTTT. Its protein is CASSGKGTDTQYF. Full variable domain (outside the CDR3, taken from reference TRBV2 and TRBJ2-3): EPEVTQTPSHQVTQMGQEVILRCVPISNHLYFYWYRQILGQKVEFLVSFYNNEISEKSEIFDDQFSVERPDGSNFTLKIRSTKLEDSAMYFCASSGKGTDTQYFGPGTRLTVL.

J is TRBJ1-2 and V is TRBV19, with D possibly being TRBD1 (6 bases). CDR1 is LNHDA, CDR2 SQIVND, per germline (reference sequence). V gave up 3 bases and J gave up 4 bases, with 9 bases separating them. The CDR3 totals 13 residues. The CDR3 here is CASSMDRSYGYTF. The CDR3 DNA follows: TGTGCCAGTAGTATGGACAGATCCTATGGCTACACCTTC. The variable domain in full, completed from reference TRBV19 and TRBJ1-2, reads DGGITQSPKYLFRKEGQNVTLSCEQNLNHDAMYWYRQDPGQGLRLIYYSQIVNDFQKGDIAEGYSVSREKKESFPLTVTSAQKNPTAFYLCASSMDRSYGYTFGSGTRLTVV.

This chain connects TRBV11-2 to TRBJ2-7, with 9 bases matching TRBD1. The CDR3 consists of 14 residues. Trimming took 5 bases from V and 4 from J; bases not matched to a gene: 6. Germline assignment: CDR1 SGHAT and CDR2 FQNNGV. CDR3 DNA: TGTGCCAGCAGCGAGGACAGGGGTTTTTACGAGCAGTACTTC. As protein: CASSEDRGFYEQYF. Combining the CDR3 with reference TRBV11-2 and TRBJ2-7 gives the whole variable domain EAGVAQSPRYKIIEKRQSVAFWCNPISGHATLYWYQQILGQGPKLLIQFQNNGVVDDSQLPKDRFSAERLKGVDSTLKIQPAKLEDSAVYLCASSEDRGFYEQYFGPGTRLTVT.

The chain has TRBV5-1 and TRBJ1-1; 7 positions agree with TRBD1. The CDR3 runs to 12 residues. The V segment lost 4 bases and the J segment 11 bases; nucleotides outside the gene matches: 8. Germline V gives CDR1 SGHRS, CDR2 YFSETQ. This chain's CDR3 is CASSLTGSEAFF. CDR3 nucleotide sequence: TGCGCCAGCAGCCTGACAGGGTCGGAGGCTTTCTTT. The full variable domain, completed using reference TRBV5-1 and TRBJ1-1, is KAGVTQTPRYLIKTRGQQVTLSCSPISGHRSVSWYQQTPGQGLQFLFEYFSETQRNKGNFPGRFSGRQFSNSRSEMNVSTLELGDSALYLCASSLTGSEAFFGQGTRLTVV.

The CDR3 nucleotides read TGTGCCAGCAGCGGCCGGGACAGGGGGCTTTATGAGCAGTTCTTC. Translating it yields CASSGRDRGLYEQFF. The rearrangement links TRBV5-5 to TRBJ2-1, with TRBD1 matching 12 bases. Germline V gene sequence: CDR1 SGHKS, CDR2 YYEKEE (reference sequence). This CDR3 is 15 amino acids long. Trimming cost V 4 bases and J 8 bases; bases outside gene matches: 7. Drawing the rest from reference TRBV5-5 and TRBJ2-1, the complete variable domain is DAGVTQSPTHLIKTRGQQVTLRCSPISGHKSVSWYQQVLGQGPQFIFQYYEKEERGRGNFPDRFSARQFPNYSSELNVNALLLGDSALYLCASSGRDRGLYEQFFGPGTRLTVL.

This chain uses TRBV5-1 with TRBJ2-3; 10 bases match TRBD2. The length of the CDR3 is 15 residues. Per germline, CDR1 SGHRS and CDR2 YFSETQ. J gave up 6 bases and V 0 bases, and 4 bases lay outside the gene matches. The CDR3 region is CASSLVSSGSDTQYF. The DNA for the CDR3 is TGCGCCAGCAGCTTGGTGTCTAGCGGGAGTGATACGCAGTATTTT.

The chain has TRBV19 and TRBJ2-1; D unresolved. V was clipped by 7 bases and J by 0 bases, with 7 bases between them. CDR3 length equals 13 residues. The V gene's germline CDR1 is LNHDA and CDR2 SQIVND (reference sequence). DNA of the CDR3: TGTGCCAGTAAGGAGAGCTCCTACAATGAGCAGTTCTTC. Translated, it gives CASKESSYNEQFF.

The chain is built from TRBV9 and TRBJ1-4; D remains unclear. This CDR3 comprises 15 residues. Trimming took off 4 bases at V and 3 bases at J, with 13 bases between the two ends. Germline values: CDR1 SGDLS, CDR2 YYNGEE. The CDR3: CASSSPGVPNEKLFF. In nucleotides, the CDR3 is TGTGCCAGCAGCTCACCCGGGGTCCCTAATGAAAAACTGTTTTTT.